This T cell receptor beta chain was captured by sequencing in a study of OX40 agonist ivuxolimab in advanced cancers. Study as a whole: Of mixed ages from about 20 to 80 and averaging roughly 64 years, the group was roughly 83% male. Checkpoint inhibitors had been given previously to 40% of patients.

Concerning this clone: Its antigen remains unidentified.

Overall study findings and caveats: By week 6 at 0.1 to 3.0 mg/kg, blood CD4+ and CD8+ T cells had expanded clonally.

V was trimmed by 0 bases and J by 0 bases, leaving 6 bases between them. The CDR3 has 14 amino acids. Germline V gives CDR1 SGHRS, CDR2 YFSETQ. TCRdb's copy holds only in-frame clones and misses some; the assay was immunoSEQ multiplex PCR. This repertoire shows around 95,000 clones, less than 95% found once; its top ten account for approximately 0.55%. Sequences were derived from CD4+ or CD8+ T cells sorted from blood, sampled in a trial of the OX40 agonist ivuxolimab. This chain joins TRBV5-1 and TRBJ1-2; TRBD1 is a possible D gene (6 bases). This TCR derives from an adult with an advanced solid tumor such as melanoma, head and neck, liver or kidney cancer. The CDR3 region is CASSLGQANYGYTF. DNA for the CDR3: TGCGCCAGCAGCTTGGGACAGGCTAACTATGGCTACACCTTC.